This TCR beta chain is from a study of blood T cell repertoires in COVID-19. At the level of the study: The analysed material was cDNA or gDNA that came from T cells, B-cell-depleted T cells, or PBMCs.

Produced via immunoSEQ multiplex PCR; TCRdb's table is partial and in-frame only. The sample lists roughly 56,000 clones, about 85% occurring once. Trimming cost V 1 base and J 2 bases; bases outside gene matches: 12. CDR3 size: 21 residues. Per germline, CDR1 MGHRA and CDR2 YSYEKL. The origin of this receptor is a human donor in a cohort sampled during active COVID-19. The sample was peripheral blood. This chain joins TRBV4-1 and TRBJ2-6; 12 positions match TRBD1. The CDR3 protein is CASSQGGGGQGALAGANVLTF. CDR3 DNA sequence: TGCGCCAGCAGCCAAGGAGGTGGGGGACAGGGGGCCCTTGCTGGGGCCAACGTCCTGACTTTC.